A selection of T cell receptor beta chains follows, all from one sample in a study of blood T cell repertoires in COVID-19. Libraries were prepared by immunoSEQ multiplex PCR; TCRdb keeps only in-frame clonotypes and omits some of them. Of fewer than 300,000 clones detected, around 85% appear once; the ten largest clones hold around 2.5%. What was sequenced was PBMCs or T cells enriched from blood (not recorded which). Receptor source: a woman in her forties or fifties who had recovered from COVID-19. CDR3s include the opening cysteine and the closing phenylalanine or tryptophan. Clone size is shown for a subset of rows, as once, few, many or a class of expanded clone.

j_gene: TRBJ1-4; v_gene: TRBV29-1; abundance: .; CDR3aa: CSVGENEKLFF
j_gene: TRBJ1-2; v_gene: TRBV6-5; abundance: .; CDR3aa: CASQRATKTNYGYTF
j_gene: TRBJ2-7; v_gene: TRBV2; abundance: .; CDR3aa: CASSEGGQGHEQYF
j_gene: TRBJ2-3; v_gene: TRBV5-5; abundance: .; CDR3aa: CASTQGTSTDTQYF
j_gene: TRBJ1-1; v_gene: TRBV7-3; abundance: once; CDR3aa: CASSLTGGNTEAFF
j_gene: TRBJ1-1; v_gene: TRBV5-1; abundance: .; CDR3aa: CASSLGLRGYEAFF
j_gene: TRBJ2-7; v_gene: TRBV10-3; abundance: .; CDR3aa: CAIGLAGSSYEQYF
j_gene: TRBJ1-1; v_gene: TRBV7-9; abundance: once; CDR3aa: CASSWTAGTPLKAFF
j_gene: TRBJ2-1; v_gene: TRBV5-6; abundance: .; CDR3aa: CASSARQGSEQFF
j_gene: TRBJ1-6; v_gene: TRBV28; abundance: .; CDR3aa: CASSLLLDSLPLHF
j_gene: TRBJ1-1; v_gene: TRBV11-2; abundance: .; CDR3aa: CASSLVSNTEAFF
j_gene: TRBJ2-2; v_gene: TRBV18; abundance: .; CDR3aa: CASCNRAGELFF
j_gene: TRBJ2-7; v_gene: TRBV5-7; abundance: .; CDR3aa: CASQPGTVAYEQYF
j_gene: TRBJ2-7; v_gene: TRBV27; abundance: .; CDR3aa: CASSSDWGQASYEQYF
j_gene: TRBJ1-2; v_gene: TRBV14; abundance: .; CDR3aa: CASSQVAGANYGYTF
j_gene: TRBJ2-5; v_gene: TRBV29-1; abundance: .; CDR3aa: CSVESRETQYF
j_gene: TRBJ2-1; v_gene: TRBV4-2; abundance: .; CDR3aa: CASSQVGNRGEGEQFF
j_gene: TRBJ1-1; v_gene: TRBV30; abundance: .; CDR3aa: CAWSRMGLANTEAFF
j_gene: TRBJ1-5; v_gene: TRBV28; abundance: .; CDR3aa: CASSPVGDRNQPQHF
j_gene: TRBJ1-2; v_gene: TRBV27; abundance: .; CDR3aa: CASSLSTGRGYTF
j_gene: TRBJ2-5; v_gene: TRBV24-1; abundance: .; CDR3aa: CATSDFGGAGETQYF
j_gene: TRBJ2-7; v_gene: TRBV11-2; abundance: once; CDR3aa: CASSLLGQGEYEQYF
j_gene: TRBJ2-2; v_gene: TRBV5-1; abundance: .; CDR3aa: CASSLGRSNTGELFF
j_gene: TRBJ1-5; v_gene: TRBV24-1; abundance: .; CDR3aa: CATSTAGYSNQPQHF
j_gene: TRBJ1-5; v_gene: TRBV30; abundance: .; CDR3aa: CAWSAGQGLQPQHF
j_gene: TRBJ2-5; v_gene: TRBV5-1; abundance: .; CDR3aa: CASSRDRGETQYF
j_gene: TRBJ1-1; v_gene: TRBV6-2/TRBV6-3; abundance: once; CDR3aa: CASSYKGSGARTEAFF
j_gene: TRBJ1-1; v_gene: TRBV5-1; abundance: .; CDR3aa: CASRDSLMNTEAFF
j_gene: TRBJ1-6; v_gene: TRBV3-1/TRBV3-2; abundance: .; CDR3aa: CASSLGQENSPLHF
j_gene: TRBJ2-2; v_gene: TRBV12-3/TRBV12-4; abundance: .; CDR3aa: CASRTRTGELFF
j_gene: TRBJ1-3; v_gene: TRBV28; abundance: .; CDR3aa: CASSRDSGNTIYF
j_gene: TRBJ2-1; v_gene: TRBV18; abundance: .; CDR3aa: CASSPPQGQGDEQFF
j_gene: TRBJ2-2; v_gene: TRBV6-5; abundance: .; CDR3aa: CASKGTGVIGELFF
j_gene: TRBJ1-6; v_gene: TRBV6-1; abundance: .; CDR3aa: CASSEVRSDSPLHF
j_gene: TRBJ2-7; v_gene: TRBV21-1; abundance: few; CDR3aa: CASSHGLQGVYEQYF
j_gene: TRBJ2-5; v_gene: TRBV28; abundance: .; CDR3aa: CASSPPSGAQETQYF
j_gene: TRBJ2-3; v_gene: TRBV29-1; abundance: .; CDR3aa: CSVEADRQTDTQYF
j_gene: TRBJ1-1; v_gene: TRBV6-1; abundance: .; CDR3aa: CASSERPALNTEAFF
j_gene: TRBJ2-3; v_gene: TRBV7-8; abundance: .; CDR3aa: CASRFTGTSTDTQYF
j_gene: TRBJ1-6; v_gene: TRBV10-2; abundance: .; CDR3aa: CASMGRGAYNSPLHF
j_gene: TRBJ2-1; v_gene: TRBV14; abundance: .; CDR3aa: CASSLVAGVGDEQFF
j_gene: TRBJ1-4; v_gene: TRBV14; abundance: .; CDR3aa: CASSHLRQGKLFF
j_gene: TRBJ1-6; v_gene: TRBV5-1; abundance: .; CDR3aa: CASTLDRGDNSPLHF
j_gene: TRBJ1-1; v_gene: TRBV18; abundance: .; CDR3aa: CASSPGGSQGVEAFF
j_gene: TRBJ1-4; v_gene: TRBV30; abundance: .; CDR3aa: CAWGGQLNEKLFF
j_gene: TRBJ1-1; v_gene: TRBV6-1; abundance: .; CDR3aa: CAIRQGETEAFF
j_gene: TRBJ2-3; v_gene: TRBV6-6; abundance: few; CDR3aa: CASYNPGTPGADTQYF
j_gene: TRBJ2-2; v_gene: TRBV7-9; abundance: .; CDR3aa: CASSSRTDADTGELFF
j_gene: TRBJ1-3; v_gene: TRBV5-4; abundance: .; CDR3aa: CASSLLLDSGNTIYF
j_gene: TRBJ2-2; v_gene: TRBV7-2; abundance: .; CDR3aa: CASSLPSGTGELFF